The clone carrying this T cell receptor (beta chain) has a handful of counts. The sample comes from a study of blood T cell repertoires in COVID-19. The overall study: Acute and convalescent COVID-19 specimens originated in the United States, Italy and Spain. The analysed material was cDNA or gDNA that came from T cells, B-cell-depleted T cells, or PBMCs.

The CDR3 runs to 12 residues. CDR1 and CDR2 from the germline V gene are LGHDT and YNNKEL (reference sequence). V was clipped by 4 bases and J by 8 bases, with 11 bases between them. Methods used by the authors: Amplification from reference gene primers served as the basis for estimated nucleated cell counts. Measured with immunoSEQ multiplex PCR; TCRdb has only the in-frame clones, and not every one. V and J calls and clone size are as listed in that table; D and trimming were resolved from the DNA. The sample records under 200,000 clones, 85% to 95% being singletons. The chain has TRBV3-1 (or the pseudogene TRBV3-2) and TRBJ1-1; D is unclear. The sequence was obtained from a man aged 50-59 years with acute or convalescent COVID-19. Sequenced input: peripheral blood. The CDR3, as DNA: TGTGCCAGCAGCCTTCCTAGCGGCGAAGCTTTCTTT. This codes for CASSLPSGEAFF.